The rows below give T cell receptor beta chains drawn from one sample of a study of naive and memory T cell subsets. Each CDR3 protein gets one entry after TCRdb re-called the UMI-ligation and nested PCR reads with MiXCR. The sample shows 95,000 to 150,000 distinct CDR3 sequences, roughly 36% of them seen only once. Sequencing was performed on central memory CD4+ T cells from blood. These receptors were taken from a human donor in good health. The CDR3 runs from the conserved cysteine through the conserved F or W. A D gene is named only where the DNA matches it firmly. A clone size is listed for some rows: how often the clone was seen (once, few, many), or a class if it is expanded.

j_call clone_size d_call v_call cdr3_length cdr3_aa cdr3_nt
TRBJ2-5 . TRBD1 TRBV6-5 15 CASSRSGQGGETQYF TGTGCCAGCAGTAGATCGGGACAGGGTGGAGAGACCCAGTACTTC
TRBJ2-1 few TRBD2 TRBV20-1 16 CSARDLWLAGGNEQFF TGCAGTGCTAGAGATCTTTGGCTAGCGGGAGGAAATGAGCAGTTCTTC
TRBJ2-3 many . TRBV27 13 CASSTLRTDTQYF TGTGCCAGCAGTACCCTGCGCACAGATACGCAGTATTTT
TRBJ2-5 . . TRBV19 15 CASSIGTLQAETQYF TGTGCCAGTAGTATAGGGACCCTCCAAGCGGAGACCCAGTACTTC
TRBJ1-3 medium-sized . TRBV7-6 17 CASSFTSSRSSGNTIYF TGTGCCAGCAGCTTCACTTCCTCACGCTCCTCTGGAAACACCATATATTTT
TRBJ2-1 . TRBD2 TRBV28 14 CASRGGGTYNEQFF TGTGCCAGCAGGGGGGGAGGGACCTACAATGAGCAGTTCTTC
TRBJ2-5 few TRBD1 TRBV24-1 14 CATTGQGRLETQYF TGTGCCACCACTGGACAGGGGAGGTTAGAGACCCAGTACTTC
TRBJ2-1 . . TRBV6-5 18 CASSSRAGQQGGTNEQFF TGTGCCAGCAGTTCACGGGCGGGACAACAGGGGGGGACCAATGAGCAGTTCTTC
TRBJ2-3 . . TRBV20-1 16 CSAIRDRRWGTDTQYF TGCAGTGCCATCCGGGACCGACGCTGGGGCACAGATACGCAGTATTTT
TRBJ2-3 . . TRBV6-5 16 CASSSLSRRSWDTQYF TGTGCCAGCAGTTCCCTTTCACGGCGATCATGGGATACGCAGTATTTT
TRBJ1-5 many . TRBV20-1 13 CSARSNSNQPQHF TGCAGTGCTCGTAGTAATAGCAATCAGCCCCAGCATTTT
TRBJ2-3 few . TRBV24-1 16 CATSQSIQRSTDTQYF TGTGCCACCAGCCAGTCGATCCAGCGGAGCACAGATACGCAGTATTTT
TRBJ2-2 . . TRBV11-2 18 CASILGGSRNANTGELFF TGTGCCAGCATCCTTGGGGGGAGTAGGAACGCGAACACCGGGGAGCTGTTTTTT
TRBJ1-5 . . TRBV6-2/TRBV6-3 12 CASKEMNQPQHF TGTGCCAGCAAGGAGATGAATCAGCCCCAGCATTTT
TRBJ1-1 . . TRBV29-1 16 CSVDLSRRSSGPEAFF TGCAGCGTTGATCTTAGCAGAAGGTCGTCTGGGCCTGAAGCTTTCTTT
TRBJ1-5 few . TRBV19 12 CASSISHQPQHF TGTGCCAGTAGTATCAGTCATCAGCCCCAGCATTTT